These T cell receptor beta chains were read from a single sample in a study of follicular helper T cells after annual influenza vaccination. The table came from immunoSEQ multiplex PCR; TCRdb's copy has only in-frame clones and leaves some out. The sample records some 15,000 clones, approximately 84% being singletons. The starting material was CXCR5+ CD38- circulating T follicular helper cells from blood, obtained 7 days after influenza vaccination. These receptors were obtained from an adult who received the influenza vaccine. Each CDR3 is given with its conserved first and last residue. The D gene is left open where the match is weak. Some rows have no size entry. The others give once, few or many, or a class for an expanded clone.

j_gene | v_gene | d_gene | abundance | CDR3nt | CDR3aa
TRBJ2-5 | TRBV11-2 | TRBD2 | - | TGTGCCAGCAGCCCGCCGGGGGGGCTGGTGCAGTACTTC | CASSPPGGLVQYF
TRBJ1-5 | TRBV5-1 | - | once | TGCGCCAGCAGCCTTGGCCCTGGTCAGCCCCAGCATTTT | CASSLGPGQPQHF
TRBJ1-1 | TRBV19 | TRBD1 | - | TGTGCCAGTAGCGGACAGGGGGAAGCTGAAGCTTTCTTT | CASSGQGEAEAFF
TRBJ1-4 | TRBV7-2 | - | - | TGTGCCAGCAGCGCGGGGCCAAAGGAAAAACTGTTTTTT | CASSAGPKEKLFF
TRBJ1-1 | TRBV6-1 | - | - | TGTGCCAGCAGTGAAGTACACCTGAACACTGAAGCTTTCTTT | CASSEVHLNTEAFF
TRBJ1-3 | TRBV7-2 | - | - | TGTGCCAGCAGCTTACTAGGGGGGGGCGGAAACACCATATATTTT | CASSLLGGGGNTIYF
TRBJ1-2 | TRBV7-9 | - | - | TGTGCCAGCAGCTTAGTACAGGGACTAAGTGACTATGGCTACACCTTC | CASSLVQGLSDYGYTF
TRBJ2-5 | TRBV7-2 | TRBD2 | - | TGTGCCAGCAGCTTAGTGGGAGGGGAGACCCAGTACTTC | CASSLVGGETQYF
TRBJ2-7 | TRBV28 | - | - | TGTGCCAGCAGTTTAGCCTGGACAGGAGGGGAGCAGTACTTC | CASSLAWTGGEQYF
TRBJ1-5 | TRBV23-1 | - | - | TGCGCCAGCAGTCAATCGTGGGCCGGTCTTAATCAGCCCCAGCATTTT | CASSQSWAGLNQPQHF
TRBJ1-5 | TRBV4-2 | - | - | TGTGCCAGCAGTCTAAACTTTAATCAGCCCCAGCATTTT | CASSLNFNQPQHF
TRBJ2-3 | TRBV7-9 | TRBD2 | - | TGTGCCAGCAGCTTTGGACTAGCGGGAGGCAGGGATACGCAGTATTTT | CASSFGLAGGRDTQYF
TRBJ2-3 | TRBV7-2 | TRBD1 | once | TGTGCCAGCAGCCCCCCGGGACAGGGCATCACAGATACGCAGTATTTT | CASSPPGQGITDTQYF
TRBJ2-1 | TRBV11-2 | TRBD2 | - | TGTGCCAGCAGCTCACCGACGGGACTAGAAATTGAGCAGTTCTTC | CASSSPTGLEIEQFF
TRBJ2-1 | TRBV18 | - | - | TGTGCCAGCTCACCGGATAGGGGAAATGAGCAGTTCTTC | CASSPDRGNEQFF
TRBJ1-5 | TRBV19 | - | - | TGTGCCAGTAGTATCGCCGTGGTAGTTAATCAGCCCCAGCATTTT | CASSIAVVVNQPQHF
TRBJ2-7 | TRBV2 | - | - | TGTGCCAGCAGTGCCCGCGCATCTCTATACGAGCAGTACTTC | CASSARASLYEQYF
TRBJ2-3 | TRBV7-2 | TRBD1 | - | TGTGCCAGCAGCGTGGGGACAGGGAGAGTAGATACGCAGTATTTT | CASSVGTGRVDTQYF
TRBJ2-7 | TRBV28 | - | - | TGTGCCAGCAGTTTAGCCGCAGGGGTCGGCGAGCAGTACTTC | CASSLAAGVGEQYF
TRBJ1-1 | TRBV11-3 | TRBD1 | - | TGTGCCAGCAGCTTAGGGACAGGGAGTGACACTGAAGCTTTCTTT | CASSLGTGSDTEAFF
TRBJ1-6 | TRBV15 | - | - | TGTGCCACGCGAGCCGGGAGTAATTCACCCCTCCACTTT | CATRAGSNSPLHF
TRBJ2-2 | TRBV7-8 | - | - | TGTGCCAGCAGCTCACAGGGTATGACCACCGGGGAGCTGTTTTTT | CASSSQGMTTGELFF
TRBJ2-7 | TRBV6-5 | TRBD1 | - | TGTGCCAGCAGCCGCCGGGACAGGTCCTACGAGCAGTACTTC | CASSRRDRSYEQYF
TRBJ1-5 | TRBV7-2 | - | once | TGTGCCAGCAGCTTAGGTGTCAGCGCCAATCAGCCCCAGCATTTT | CASSLGVSANQPQHF
TRBJ2-3 | TRBV15 | - | - | TGTGCCACCAGCAAGACTAGTGTTCCCCCGGATACGCAGTATTTT | CATSKTSVPPDTQYF
TRBJ2-7 | TRBV11-1 | TRBD2 | - | TGTGCCAGCAGCAAAGGTCAGCGGGAGGGCCTCGAGCAGTACTTC | CASSKGQREGLEQYF
TRBJ2-6 | TRBV4-2 | - | - | TGTGCCAGCAGCCAAGACTATAGCGGAATAGGTGGGGCCAACGTCCTGACTTTC | CASSQDYSGIGGANVLTF
TRBJ2-5 | TRBV5-6 | TRBD2 | few | TGTGCCAGCAGCTTGGCCGGGGCTAGCGGGAGTCCGGAGACCCAGTACTTC | CASSLAGASGSPETQYF
TRBJ1-2 | TRBV19 | TRBD1 | - | TGTGCCAGTAGTATCGACAGGGCTGATGGCTACACCTTC | CASSIDRADGYTF
TRBJ2-3 | TRBV7-7 | TRBD1 | - | TGTGCTAGCAGCAAGGACAGGGTGGGGGATACGCAGTATTTT | CASSKDRVGDTQYF
TRBJ1-4 | TRBV6-1 | TRBD1 | few | TGTGCCAGCAGTGAACCTTTACTAGGACAGGGGAGACAAAAACTGTTTTTT | CASSEPLLGQGRQKLFF
TRBJ2-7 | TRBV7-2 | - | - | TGTGCCAGCAGCTCTGTGGCGGGAACCGCCTACGAGCAGTACTTC | CASSSVAGTAYEQYF
TRBJ1-2 | TRBV5-6 | TRBD1 | - | TGTGCCAGCAGCTACGGACAGGGGGGCTATGGCTACACCTTC | CASSYGQGGYGYTF
TRBJ1-5 | TRBV6-1 | TRBD1 | - | TGTGCCAGCAGCAAGGACAGGAATCAGCCCCAGCATTTT | CASSKDRNQPQHF
TRBJ1-5 | TRBV19 | - | - | TGTGCCAGTAGTATTCAGGATCGACAGCCCCAGCATTTT | CASSIQDRQPQHF
TRBJ1-1 | TRBV27 | TRBD1 | - | TGTGCCAGCAGTGTCGACAGGGCCCTGAACACTGAAGCTTTCTTT | CASSVDRALNTEAFF
TRBJ2-7 | TRBV18 | - | - | TGTGCCAGCTCACCTCAATCAGTCGAGCAGTACTTC | CASSPQSVEQYF
TRBJ1-5 | TRBV19 | TRBD1 | - | TGTGCCAGTAGTACCCCCCAGGGGGGCAATCAGCCCCAGCATTTT | CASSTPQGGNQPQHF
TRBJ1-2 | TRBV21-1 | - | few | TGTGCCAGCAGCAAACCTGGGGACAGGGAAAACTATGGCTACACCTTC | CASSKPGDRENYGYTF
TRBJ2-1 | TRBV15 | TRBD2 | - | TGTGCCACCAGCCTGACTAGCGGGGTAGGGGGGTACAATGAGCAGTTCTTC | CATSLTSGVGGYNEQFF
TRBJ2-7 | TRBV6-5 | - | - | TGTGCCAGCAGTTACCGACAGGGAGGAGACGAGCAGTACTTC | CASSYRQGGDEQYF
TRBJ2-1 | TRBV7-8 | TRBD2 | - | TGTGCCAGCCGTCTCACTAGCGGGGGGGCGTATGAGCAGTTCTTC | CASRLTSGGAYEQFF
TRBJ2-3 | TRBV30 | TRBD2 | - | TGTGCCTGGAGTAAACACGGGACTAGCGGCACAGATACGCAGTATTTT | CAWSKHGTSGTDTQYF
TRBJ2-2 | TRBV14 | TRBD2 | - | TGTGCCAGCTCCCAGAGATTACTAGCGGGACCCGGGGAGCTGTTTTTT | CASSQRLLAGPGELFF
TRBJ2-4 | TRBV5-4 | TRBD1 | - | TGTGCCAGCAGCGAGGGACAGGGGGCTAAAAACATTCAGTACTTC | CASSEGQGAKNIQYF
TRBJ2-3 | TRBV11-2 | TRBD2 | - | TGTGCCAGCAGCTTGGCTAGCGGGAGTGGGACAGATACGCAGTATTTT | CASSLASGSGTDTQYF
TRBJ1-5 | TRBV6-1 | - | - | TGTGCCAGCAGTGAAAGGCTAGGCAATCAGCCCCAGCATTTT | CASSERLGNQPQHF